This T cell receptor beta chain was sequenced for a study of T cell responses to AZD1222 COVID-19 vaccine. Profiling relied on immunoSEQ multiplex PCR, and the TCRdb table lists in-frame clones only, not all of them. The table has about 120,000 clones, 90% seen once. As concerns this clone: What it recognizes is unknown.

The CDR3 totals 17 residues. Germline V gene sequence: CDR1 KGHSH, CDR2 LQKENI. V lost 2 bases and J 4 bases, leaving 18 bases between the germline ends. Study conclusions and caveats: The study identified only six AZD1222 recipients as seropositive at baseline. Breadth and depth of Spike-specific TCRs rose after two AZD1222 doses. With dominance at 160-218 and 743-854, vaccine-associated CD4 TCRs spanned spike. Females made up more of the donors, who were largely white British, and clonal diversity may have come out too low.

This TCR came from an adult in good health. Sequenced here: peripheral blood, sampled on day 0 of AZD1222 vaccination. The chain couples TRBV18 to TRBJ1-5; D might be TRBD1 (5 bases). The DNA of the CDR3 is TGTGCCAGCTCACCAAGGGGTGAGAACCTAGCAAATCAGCCCCAGCATTTT. As protein: CASSPRGENLANQPQHF.